This TCR beta chain was identified during a study of T cell responses to AZD1222 COVID-19 vaccine. In regard to this clone: Its specificity is not known.

Second doses at about 4 or about 12 weeks were pooled. Study-wide results and limits: Nearly half of spike-specific TCRs reportedly target variant regions that are unmutated in the B.1.351 and B.1.1.7 variants.

The repertoire was sequenced with immunoSEQ multiplex PCR; TCRdb's copy has only in-frame clones and lacks some. The data hold fewer than 150,000 clones, with around 93% observed a single time. The sample here was peripheral blood, taken 28 days after the second AZD1222 dose. The sequence came from an adult who received the AZD1222 COVID-19 vaccine.

CDR3 in DNA: TGTGCCAGCAGCTCACAGGGGGCACCGTCCTACGAGCAGTACTTC. Translated: CASSSQGAPSYEQYF. J is TRBJ2-7 and V is TRBV7-2; 9 bases fit TRBD1. The CDR3 loop spans 15 amino acids. J was trimmed by 1 base and V by 4 bases; bases with no gene match: 5. From germline, CDR1 is SGHTA and CDR2 FQGNSA.